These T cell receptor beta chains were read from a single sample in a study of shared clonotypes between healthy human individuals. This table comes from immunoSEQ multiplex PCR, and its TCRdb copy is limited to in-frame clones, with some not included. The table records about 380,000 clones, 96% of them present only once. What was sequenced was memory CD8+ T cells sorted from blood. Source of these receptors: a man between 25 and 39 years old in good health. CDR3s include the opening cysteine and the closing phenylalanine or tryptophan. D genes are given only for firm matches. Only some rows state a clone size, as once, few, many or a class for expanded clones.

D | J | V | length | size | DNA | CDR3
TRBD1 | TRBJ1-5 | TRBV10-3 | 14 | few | TGTGCCATCAGGGAGAGAGGGGGCAATGAGCCCCAGCATTTT | CAIRERGGNEPQHF
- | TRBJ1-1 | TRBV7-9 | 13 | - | TGTGCCAGCAGCTTAGAGGTGGGCGCTGAAGCTTTCTTT | CASSLEVGAEAFF
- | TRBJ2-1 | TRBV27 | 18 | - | TGTGCCAGCAGTTTATCGAGAGGTCCCTTGGGGTCTTACAATGAGCAGTTCTTC | CASSLSRGPLGSYNEQFF
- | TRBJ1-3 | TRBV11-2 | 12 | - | TGTGCCAGCCAGTACTCTGGAAACACCATATATTTT | CASQYSGNTIYF
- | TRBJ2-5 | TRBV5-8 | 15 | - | TGTGCCAGCAGCTTTATTGCTCTGGGACAAAAGGCCCAGTACTTC | CASSFIALGQKAQYF
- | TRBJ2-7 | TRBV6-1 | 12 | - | TGTGCCAGCAGTCTAGGGTCCTACGAGCAGTACTTC | CASSLGSYEQYF
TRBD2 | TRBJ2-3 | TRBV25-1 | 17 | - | TGTGCCAGCAGTGAATTTAGGGCGGGAGGGGGCACAGATACGCAGTATTTT | CASSEFRAGGGTDTQYF
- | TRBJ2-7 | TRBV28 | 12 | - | TGTGCCAGCAGTTCCCTTGCGGGGGAGCAGTACTTC | CASSSLAGEQYF
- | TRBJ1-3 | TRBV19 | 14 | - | TGTGCCAGTAAGAGTGTGGAGACTGGAAACACCATATATTTT | CASKSVETGNTIYF
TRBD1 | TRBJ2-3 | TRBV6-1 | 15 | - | TGTGCCAGCACCCCGACAGGGGGCTGGGCGGATACGCAGTATTTT | CASTPTGGWADTQYF
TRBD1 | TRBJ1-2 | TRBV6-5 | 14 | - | TGTGCCAGCAGTCTGCACGGGACAGACTATGGCTACACCTTC | CASSLHGTDYGYTF
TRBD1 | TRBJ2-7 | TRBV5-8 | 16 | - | TGTGCCAGCAGCTTGAGACCGGGACAGGGGGCCTACGAGCAGTACTTC | CASSLRPGQGAYEQYF
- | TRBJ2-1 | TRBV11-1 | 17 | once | TGTGCCAGCAGCTTAGCGTGGTCGGGAGAGGGGTACAATGAGCAGTTCTTC | CASSLAWSGEGYNEQFF
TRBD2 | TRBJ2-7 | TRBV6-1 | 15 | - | TGTGCCAGCAGTGAACGAGCGGGAGGTTCCTACGAGCAGTACTTC | CASSERAGGSYEQYF
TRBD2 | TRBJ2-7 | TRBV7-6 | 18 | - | TGTGCCAGCAGCTCGAACCGATCTGGACTAGCGGTGTCCTACGAGCAGTACTTC | CASSSNRSGLAVSYEQYF
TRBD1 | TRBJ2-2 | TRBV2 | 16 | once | TGTGCCAGCAGAAATCCGGGACAGGGAAATACCGGGGAGCTGTTTTTT | CASRNPGQGNTGELFF
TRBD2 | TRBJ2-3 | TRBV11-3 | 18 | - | TGTGCCAGCAGCACGAGGGTTAGCGGGGACACTAGCACAGATACGCAGTATTTT | CASSTRVSGDTSTDTQYF
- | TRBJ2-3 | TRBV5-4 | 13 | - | TGTGCCAGCAGCTTGGCCGGGCCAGATACGCAGTATTTT | CASSLAGPDTQYF
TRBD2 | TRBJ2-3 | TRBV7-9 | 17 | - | TGTGCCAGCAGCTCGGGGGCTAGCGGGAGGGGCGGAGATACGCAGTATTTT | CASSSGASGRGGDTQYF
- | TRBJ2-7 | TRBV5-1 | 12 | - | TGCGCCAGCAGCTTGGTGGGGGGCGAGCAGTACTTC | CASSLVGGEQYF
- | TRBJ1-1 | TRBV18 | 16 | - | TGTGCCAGCTCACCAAAGGGAACCGGACAGAACACTGAAGCTTTCTTT | CASSPKGTGQNTEAFF
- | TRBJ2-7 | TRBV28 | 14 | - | TGTGCCAGCAGTGGGGGGACGAGGACCTACGAGCAGTACTTC | CASSGGTRTYEQYF
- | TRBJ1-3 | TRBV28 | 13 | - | TGTGCCATCAAGCAGGGTTTCCGAAACACCATATATTTT | CAIKQGFRNTIYF
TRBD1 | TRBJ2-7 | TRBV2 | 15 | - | TGTGCCAGCAGTGGGACAGGGGGCGCTTTATCCGAGCAGTACTTC | CASSGTGGALSEQYF
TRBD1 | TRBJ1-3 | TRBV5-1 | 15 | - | TGCGCCAGCAGCTCGGGACAGGGGAGGGGAAACACCATATATTTT | CASSSGQGRGNTIYF
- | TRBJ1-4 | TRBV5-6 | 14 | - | TGTGCCAGCAGCTTGGACAGGGTCCATGAAAAACTGTTTTTT | CASSLDRVHEKLFF
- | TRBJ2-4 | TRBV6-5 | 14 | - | TGTGCCAGCAGCAGGGGCGGGTCGGTAAACATTCAGTACTTC | CASSRGGSVNIQYF
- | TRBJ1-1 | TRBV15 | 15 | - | TGTGCCACCAGCGCCGGAGGTCCAGGGGAGGTTGAAGCTTTCTTT | CATSAGGPGEVEAFF
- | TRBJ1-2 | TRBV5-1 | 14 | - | TGCGCCAGCAGAAGAGTCGGTGTAAACTATGGCTACACCTTC | CASRRVGVNYGYTF
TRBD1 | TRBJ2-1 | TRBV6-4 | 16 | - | TGTGCCATCATTCCTTGGGGACAGGGTAAGAAGAATGAGCAGTTCTTC | CAIIPWGQGKKNEQFF
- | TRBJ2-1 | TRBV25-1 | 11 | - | TGTGCCAGCAGTGCCTACAATGAGCAGTTCTTC | CASSAYNEQFF
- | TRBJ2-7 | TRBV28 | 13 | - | TGTGCCAGCAGTTTAGCGGGACCCTACGAGCAGTACTTC | CASSLAGPYEQYF
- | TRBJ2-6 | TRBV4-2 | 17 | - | TGTGCCAGCAGCCAAGTAGAAGGGAGACCTGGGGCCAACGTCCTGACTTTC | CASSQVEGRPGANVLTF
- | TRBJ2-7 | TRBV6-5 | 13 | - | TGTGCCAGCAGTCCCGCCTGGAGTGACGAGCAGTACTTC | CASSPAWSDEQYF
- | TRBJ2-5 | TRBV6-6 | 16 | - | TGTGCCAGCAGTACTACCCTCGCGGCGGGACGGGAGACCCAGTACTTC | CASSTTLAAGRETQYF
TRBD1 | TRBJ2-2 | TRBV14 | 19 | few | TGTGCCAGCAGTCAAGGTTTATTTGGACAGGGGAAGAACACCGGGGAGCTGTTTTTT | CASSQGLFGQGKNTGELFF
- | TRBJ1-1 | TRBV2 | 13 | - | TGTGTCGGCCTTACGGGACCTGGCACTGAAGCTTTCTTT | CVGLTGPGTEAFF
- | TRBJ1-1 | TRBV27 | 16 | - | TGTGCCAGCAGTTTCGTAGGGATAGGTGGGAACACTGAAGCTTTCTTT | CASSFVGIGGNTEAFF
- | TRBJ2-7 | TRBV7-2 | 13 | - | TGTGCCAGCAGCTCGATTGCAGCGAGTGAGCAGTACTTC | CASSSIAASEQYF
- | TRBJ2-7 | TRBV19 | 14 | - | TGTGCCAGTAGCAATAAGGGGTGGGATTACGAGCAGTACTTC | CASSNKGWDYEQYF
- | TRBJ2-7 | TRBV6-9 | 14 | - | TGTGCCAGCAGTTACGCCGGGACAACCTACGAGCAGTACTTC | CASSYAGTTYEQYF
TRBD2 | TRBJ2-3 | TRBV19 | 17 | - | TGTGCCAGTAGTCCGTTAGGACTAGCGGCAAGCACAGATACGCAGTATTTT | CASSPLGLAASTDTQYF
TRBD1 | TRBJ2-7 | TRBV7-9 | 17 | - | TGTGCCAGCAGCTTTGTCGGACAGGGGAAAGGCTCCTACGAGCAGTACTTC | CASSFVGQGKGSYEQYF
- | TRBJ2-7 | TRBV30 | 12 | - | TGTGCCTGGGGTAAAAACTGGAGGGAGCAGTACTTC | CAWGKNWREQYF
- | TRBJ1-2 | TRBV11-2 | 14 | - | TGTGCCAGCAGCTTAGGGCCCAGTTCCTATGGCTACACCTTC | CASSLGPSSYGYTF
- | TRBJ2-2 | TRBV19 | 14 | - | TGTGCCAGTAGCGAACTAGCTTACACCGGGGAGCTGTTTTTT | CASSELAYTGELFF
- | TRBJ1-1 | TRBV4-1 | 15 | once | TGCGCCAGCAGCCAAGAAATTAGGGTGAGCACTGAAGCTTTCTTT | CASSQEIRVSTEAFF
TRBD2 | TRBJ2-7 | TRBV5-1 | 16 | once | TGCGCCAGCAGCTTCGGCGGGAGTAGACTGAGGGACGAGCAGTACTTC | CASSFGGSRLRDEQYF
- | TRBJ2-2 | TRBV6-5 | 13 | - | TGTGCCAGCAGTTACGGGACACAGGGGGAGCTGTTTTTT | CASSYGTQGELFF
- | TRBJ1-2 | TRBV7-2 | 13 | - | TGTGCCAGCAGCTTAGTAGGAAACTATGGCTACACCTTC | CASSLVGNYGYTF
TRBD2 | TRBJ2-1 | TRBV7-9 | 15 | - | TGTGCCAGCAGCCCGCTAGCGGGAGGCTGGAATGAGCAGTTCTTC | CASSPLAGGWNEQFF
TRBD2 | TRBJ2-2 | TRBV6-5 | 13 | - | TGTGCCACCCGAAGCGGGACCACCGGGGAGCTGTTTTTT | CATRSGTTGELFF
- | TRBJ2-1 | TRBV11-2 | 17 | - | TGTGCCAGCAGCCTCAAATATCGGGGGAGCTCCTACAATGAGCAGTTCTTC | CASSLKYRGSSYNEQFF
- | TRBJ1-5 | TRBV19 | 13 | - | TGTGCCAGTAGTATAGGGGGCAATCAGCCCCAGCATTTT | CASSIGGNQPQHF
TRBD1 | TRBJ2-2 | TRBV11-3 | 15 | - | TGTGCCAGCAGCCGGGGGACAGGGAGGACCGGGGAGCTGTTTTTT | CASSRGTGRTGELFF
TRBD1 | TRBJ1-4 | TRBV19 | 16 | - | TGTGCCAGTAGTATCCGACAGGGCGCCTCTAATGAAAAACTGTTTTTT | CASSIRQGASNEKLFF
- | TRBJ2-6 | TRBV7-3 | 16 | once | TGTGCCAGCAGCTTTGGGAGTAGCTCTGGGGCCAACGTCCTGACTTTC | CASSFGSSSGANVLTF